This T cell receptor beta chain was recorded in a study of blood T cell repertoires in COVID-19. The CDR3 contains 15 residues. Germline V gives CDR1 SGHRS, CDR2 YFSETQ. Trimming at V came to 2 bases and at J to 7 bases, leaving 7 bases not matched to a gene. The data were produced by immunoSEQ multiplex PCR, yet TCRdb's version contains in-frame clones alone and is incomplete. The profile shows 100,000 to 130,000 clones, about two thirds of them singletons. The sequenced sample consisted of peripheral blood. The chain employs TRBV5-1 and TRBJ2-1, with 9 bases matching TRBD2. This clonotype was obtained from a middle-aged woman with acute or convalescent COVID-19. CDR3 nucleotides: TGCGCCAGCAGCTTAACAGCGGGGGGTGAGAATGAGCAGTTCTTC. It yields the protein CASSLTAGGENEQFF.